Presented here are 18 T cell receptor beta chains from one specimen sequenced in a study of blood T cells in healthy people across ages. Alongside a J-beta primer mix, a sample-barcoded 5' primer served in a second PCR lasting roughly 7 to 11 cycles. TCRdb re-analysed the 5' RACE reads in MiXCR, keeping a single row per CDR3 protein. The sample consists of hundreds of thousands of distinct CDR3 sequences, about 32% of them appearing once. Sequenced sample: blood. The receptor set was obtained from a woman older than 75 in good health.

This chain connects TRBV29-1 to TRBJ2-2, with 9 bases fitting TRBD2. The CDR3 sequence is 17 residues long. Germline V gene lookup returns CDR1 SQVTM and CDR2 ANQGSEA. Trimming removed 2 bases from V and 7 bases from J; junction bases left unmatched: 14. The CDR3 region is CSVERISRSGRNGELFF. As DNA, the CDR3 is TGCAGCGTTGAACGGATCTCTCGTAGCGGGAGAAACGGGGAGCTGTTTTTT.

This clonotype was detected a few times. The V gene is TRBV20-1, the J gene TRBJ2-2; no clear D. The CDR3 extends over 14 amino acids. Germline V gene lookup returns CDR1 DFQATT and CDR2 SNEGSKA (reference sequence). V lost 6 bases and J lost 1, with 12 bases in between. Written as DNA, the CDR3 is TGCAGTGCCCGATACGACGGGAACACCGGGGAGCTGTTTTTT. Its protein product is CSARYDGNTGELFF.

This clonotype was seen a few times. The chain joins TRBV6-1 to TRBJ2-1; 11 bases align to TRBD2. The germline V gene has CDR1 MNHNS and CDR2 SASEGT. The CDR3 runs to 14 residues. The J segment lost 8 bases and the V segment lost 5 bases, leaving 5 bases of the junction unmatched. The CDR3 spells CASSTSGSPHEQFF. The CDR3 nucleotides read TGTGCCAGCAGTACTAGCGGGAGTCCCCATGAGCAGTTCTTC.

There are a few counts of this clonotype. The chain is built from TRBV29-1 and TRBJ1-1; tentative D call: TRBD1 (5 bases). V shed 7 bases and J shed 11 bases, with 20 bases lying between them. Germline V gene sequence: CDR1 SQVTM, CDR2 ANQGSEA. The CDR3 extends over 12 amino acids. This CDR3 is CSARGFKVAAFF. In nucleotides, the CDR3 is TGCAGCGCTCGGGGCTTTAAGGTCGCGGCTTTCTTT. Using reference TRBV29-1 and TRBJ1-1 for the parts outside the CDR3, the full variable domain is SAVISQKPSRDICQRGTSLTIQCQVDSQVTMMFWYRQQPGQSLTLIATANQGSEATYESGFVIDKFPISRPNLTFSTLTVSNMSPEDSSIYLCSARGFKVAAFFGQGTRLTVV.

This clonotype was seen a few times. This rearrangement joins TRBV12-3 or TRBV12-4 to TRBJ2-7, with 8 nucleotides matching TRBD1. CDR3 length: 14 amino acids. With V trimmed by 1 base and J by 6 bases, 5 bases remained unmatched. The CDR3 is CASSLGTGFAEQYF. The CDR3 DNA reads as TGTGCCAGCAGTTTAGGGACAGGGTTCGCCGAGCAGTACTTC.

The J gene is TRBJ1-5, the V gene TRBV5-1; D is ambiguous. This CDR3 is 17 amino acids long. Trimming took 1 base from V and 5 from J, leaving 19 bases between them. CDR1 is SGHRS, CDR2 YFSETQ, per germline. CDR3 protein: CASSLYCRLPADQPQHF. In DNA, the CDR3 is TGCGCCAGCAGCTTGTATTGCAGACTACCTGCCGATCAGCCCCAGCATTTT.

The chain carries TRBV7-7 and TRBJ2-5; no firm D call. V was shortened by 5 bases and J by 4 bases, with 11 bases between the two germline ends. Germline V lookup: CDR1 SSHAT, CDR2 FNYEAQ (reference sequence). CDR3 size: 13 residues. DNA of the CDR3: TGTGCCAGCAGCCCCTTGGGCCGAGAGACCCAGTACTTC. This codes for CASSPLGRETQYF.

This clonotype was counted at least ten times. The chain uses TRBV30 and TRBJ1-4, with D perhaps matching TRBD1 (6 bases). This CDR3 is 14 amino acids long. Trimming pared 4 bases from V and 7 bases from J, leaving 16 bases between. Looked up from germline, CDR1 is GTSNPN and CDR2 is SVGIG (reference sequence). CDR3 bases: TGTGCCTGGACTTTACAGGGAGGTGGTGAAAAACTGTTTTTT. It translates to CAWTLQGGGEKLFF.

About this clonotype: An end of the junction does not agree with germline; a read error may underlie this. CDR3: CAVTGGTGERFF. The CDR3 DNA sequence: TGTGCCGTGACAGGGGGAACCGGGGAGCGGTTTTTT. This chain joins TRBV10-3 and TRBJ2-2; 9 nucleotides line up with TRBD1. Germline CDR1 ENHRY, CDR2 SYGVKD. The CDR3 totals 12 residues.

Concerning this clonotype: A much more abundant neighbour one base away suggests this may be a read error. The chain links TRBV6-2 or TRBV6-3 to TRBJ2-5, with D unresolved. Germline-derived CDR1 and CDR2 are MNHEY and SVGEGT. This CDR3 region has 13 residues. The CDR3 bases are TGTGCCAGCAGGTACTGGGGTATGGAGACCCAGTACTTC. The encoded protein is CASRYWGMETQYF.

The J gene is TRBJ1-5, the V gene TRBV5-5, with TRBD1 matching over 7 bases. The CDR3 spans 18 residues. V shed 1 base, J shed 6 bases, and the junction held 16 bases outside the gene matches. CDR1 SGHKS and CDR2 YYEKEE come from the germline V gene (reference sequence). The CDR3 DNA sequence: TGTGCCAGCAGCTTGCACGTTGGAGGGGGCGATCTTTCTCAGCCCCAGCATTTT. Translation gives CASSLHVGGGDLSQPQHF.

The rearrangement uses TRBV4-1 and TRBJ1-1; D gene unclear. V dropped 0 bases and J dropped 0 bases, with 8 bases sitting between them. The CDR3 has 15 amino acids. Germline lookup yields CDR1 MGHRA and CDR2 YSYEKL. CDR3 region: CASSQEVGMNTEAFF. CDR3 bases: TGCGCCAGCAGCCAAGAAGTGGGGATGAACACTGAAGCTTTCTTT.

This clonotype occurred a few times. A much larger clone differs from this one at a single base, so this may be a read error. This chain connects TRBV5-1 to TRBJ2-1; weak D call: TRBD2 (7 bases). Germline CDR1 reads SGHRS; CDR2 reads YFSETQ. CDR3 size: 16 residues. This CDR3 reads CASSGSGGQSYNERFF. The CDR3 nucleotides are TGCGCCAGCAGCGGGTCGGGGGGCCAGTCCTACAATGAGCGGTTCTTC.

The genes are TRBV20-1 and TRBJ2-3, with 10 bases lining up with TRBD1. The germline V gene has CDR1 DFQATT and CDR2 SNEGSKA (reference sequence). The V and J ends lost 6 bases and 4 bases, in that order; junction bases with no gene match: 13. The CDR3 extends over 16 amino acids. The CDR3: CSAGGAGTGEPDTQYF. CDR3 nucleotides: TGCAGTGCCGGCGGGGCCGGGACAGGGGAGCCAGATACGCAGTATTTT.

Ten or more counts support this clonotype. The chain has TRBV29-1 and TRBJ1-1; 10 bases line up with TRBD1. V shed 4 bases, J shed 1 base, and the junction held 3 bases outside the gene matches. This CDR3 has 14 residues. CDR1 and CDR2 from the germline V gene are SQVTM and ANQGSEA. CDR3 coding DNA: TGCAGCGTTGTGACAGGGGGCAGGAACACTGAAGCTTTCTTT. This codes for CSVVTGGRNTEAFF.

V gene TRBV5-1 combines with J gene TRBJ2-5; 9 bases map to TRBD2. V lost 4 bases to trimming and J lost 4 bases; unmatched junction nucleotides: 8. This CDR3 is 15 amino acids long. CDR1 and CDR2 (germline): SGHRS, YFSETQ. CDR3 sequence: CASSISSGETETQYF. The DNA of the CDR3 is TGCGCCAGCAGCATTTCTAGCGGGGAAACAGAGACCCAGTACTTC.

This clonotype was seen ten or more times. This sequence joins TRBV7-8 and TRBJ2-1; 8 nucleotides match TRBD2. The CDR3 contains 17 residues. The junction had 13 bases not matched to a gene; V was cut back by 5 bases and J by 4 bases. CDR1 is SGHVS and CDR2 is FQNEAQ in the germline V gene. The CDR3 sequence is CASSTRGGGTSYNEQFF. As DNA, the CDR3 is TGTGCCAGCAGCACGAGGGGCGGGGGGACCTCATACAATGAGCAGTTCTTC.

This clonotype has just a few counts. The chain joins TRBV6-6 to TRBJ1-1; TRBD1 is a possible D gene (5 bases). There are 13 residues in the CDR3. V lost 11 bases and J 0 bases, leaving 13 bases between the germline ends. CDR1 is MNHNY, CDR2 SVGAGI, per germline (reference sequence). The CDR3 here is CASLPGMNTEAFF. DNA for the CDR3: TGTGCCTCTTTACCAGGGATGAACACTGAAGCTTTCTTT.